This TCR beta chain was captured in a study of blood T cell repertoires in COVID-19. Study in general: Acute and convalescent COVID-19 samples came from the United States, Italy and Spain. Nucleic acid was either cDNA or gDNA, and it came from T cells, B-cell-depleted T cells, or PBMCs.

With 11 bases clipped from V and 4 bases from J, the junction kept 8 bases outside the gene matches. Germline CDR1 and CDR2: MDHEN and SYDVKM. CDR3 size: 13 residues. Original processing notes: Reference gene primer amplification in the assay estimated nucleated cell counts. Repertoires were generated with immunoSEQ multiplex PCR, while TCRdb's copy carries only in-frame clones and drops some. V and J calls and clone size are those listed in that table; D and trimming were worked out from the DNA. The table has around 160,000 clones, approximately 88% seen once. This chain joins TRBV28 and TRBJ1-1; 9 nucleotides agree with TRBD1. This TCR came from a woman aged 25 to 39 with acute COVID-19. The sequenced sample consisted of PBMCs or T cells enriched from blood (not recorded which). The CDR3 here is CAGGQGSGTEAFF. The CDR3 DNA is TGTGCCGGCGGACAGGGGTCCGGCACTGAAGCTTTCTTT.